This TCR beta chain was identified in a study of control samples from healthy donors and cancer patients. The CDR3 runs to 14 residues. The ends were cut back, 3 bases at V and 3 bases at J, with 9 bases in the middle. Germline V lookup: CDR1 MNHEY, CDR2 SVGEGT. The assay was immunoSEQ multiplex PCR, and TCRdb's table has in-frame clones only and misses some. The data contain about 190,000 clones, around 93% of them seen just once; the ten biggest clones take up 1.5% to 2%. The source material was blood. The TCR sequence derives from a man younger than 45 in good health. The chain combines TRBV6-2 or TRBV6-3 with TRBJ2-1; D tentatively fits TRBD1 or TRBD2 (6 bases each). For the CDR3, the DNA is TGTGCCAGCAGTTATAGGGGGGTCTACAATGAGCAGTTCTTC. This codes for CASSYRGVYNEQFF.